This T cell receptor beta chain was obtained from a study of CD8 T cells in Susac syndrome (dated by TCRdb to between 2018 and 2021). In the study overall: Whether CD8+ T cell activation and differentiation in Susac syndrome was antigen driven was tested using repertoire sequencing. CD8+ T cell repertoire clonality was compared between about a dozen healthy donors, approximately 14 Susac syndrome patients and 15 multiple sclerosis patients. Here is what the overall study found, with its caveats: The number of individuals in the TCR sequencing and HLA analysis was recognized as being relatively small.

RNA was extracted with the RNeasy kit and about 0.45 to 1 ug was reverse transcribed using random hexamers. The immunoSEQ multiplex PCR assay, covering 54 Vbeta and 13 Jbeta segments, was used to amplify TCR beta CDR3 regions. Bias from PCR amplification was corrected by using a synthetic template baseline for primer optimization and for computational correction. The paper's processing steps were these. Reads were assigned to V, D and J genes according to IMGT and analyzed in immunoSEQ Analyzer, with only productive sequences retained. Clonality was calculated as one minus the Shannon entropy normalized by log2 of the number of productive unique sequences. For each patient and control, public and private clones were evaluated within the 100 most prevalent clones. Susac-specific clones were defined as absent from healthy and MS cohorts, some 1,000 published viral clones and other ImmuneACCESS disease sequences. TCRdb reprocessing: public reads trimmed at Q25 with fastp, clones called with MiXCR, in-frame beta chains kept. A single entry per CDR3 protein holds the most common genes and DNA from its merged rows. The V and J calls and clone size are TCRdb's, not the authors'. This sample gives 25,000 to 35,000 distinct CDR3 sequences in total; about 95% of them show up just once. The leading ten clones occupy about 0.27% of the sample.

V drops 6 bases and J drops 1 base, leaving 16 bases in between. Based on the germline V gene, the CDR1 and CDR2 sequences are SQVTM and ANQGSEA. The CDR3 goes from the cysteine to the phenylalanine over 14 residues. Only CDR3 DNA remains: 42 bases, in frame from the first base. Peripheral blood CD8+ and CD4+ T cells from healthy donors, Susac syndrome patients and multiple sclerosis patients were profiled using high-throughput TCR beta sequencing. Healthy donors were age- and sex-matched controls. Bulk CD8+ and CD4+ T cells were purified by magnetic negative isolation, while CD8+ TEMRA cells were enriched using FACS. Blood was collected in EDTA tubes and processed within 24 hours, with PBMCs isolated through density gradient centrifugation. PBMCs intended for TCR sequencing were cryopreserved in liquid nitrogen and thawed later in a water bath at 37 degrees C. The sorted or isolated CD4+, CD8+ and CD8+ TEMRA cells had a purity of 90% or higher.

A remark on this clonotype: It has no known antigen specificity. No qualities accompany the bases; no much larger clone lies one base away.

The sequenced sample consisted of CD8+ T cells from PBMCs. The source of this sequence is a human donor in good health. The rearrangement combines TRBV29-1 with TRBJ2-7; the D segment may tentatively be TRBD1 or TRBD2, each giving 5 matched bases. The CDR3 in this case is CSVGVSKGSYEQYF. The bases are TGCAGCGTGGGGGTTTCTAAGGGATCCTACGAGCAGTACTTC.